This T cell receptor beta chain was identified during a study of early T cells in non-severe SARS-CoV-2 infection. This clonotype occurred many times. Each cDNA molecule carried a unique molecular identifier. MiXCR, run by TCRdb on the 5' RACE reads, gives a single entry per CDR3 protein. The sample includes over 55,000 distinct CDR3 sequences, approximately 12% of them seen just once. Germline V gives CDR1 MNHEY, CDR2 SVGEGT. The CDR3 contains 14 residues. The V and J ends lost 2 bases and 6 bases respectively, with 13 bases between them. Sequencing was done on a sample of whole blood. J is TRBJ1-1 and V is TRBV6-2 or TRBV6-3, with a tentative D call TRBD1 (5 bases). The receptor comes from an adult who was a healthcare worker with PCR-confirmed SARS-CoV-2 infection or an uninfected control (not recorded which). CDR3 sequence (DNA): TGTGCCAGCAGTTACGGGACCACTAGGGCTGAAGCTTTCTTT. Translating gives CASSYGTTRAEAFF.